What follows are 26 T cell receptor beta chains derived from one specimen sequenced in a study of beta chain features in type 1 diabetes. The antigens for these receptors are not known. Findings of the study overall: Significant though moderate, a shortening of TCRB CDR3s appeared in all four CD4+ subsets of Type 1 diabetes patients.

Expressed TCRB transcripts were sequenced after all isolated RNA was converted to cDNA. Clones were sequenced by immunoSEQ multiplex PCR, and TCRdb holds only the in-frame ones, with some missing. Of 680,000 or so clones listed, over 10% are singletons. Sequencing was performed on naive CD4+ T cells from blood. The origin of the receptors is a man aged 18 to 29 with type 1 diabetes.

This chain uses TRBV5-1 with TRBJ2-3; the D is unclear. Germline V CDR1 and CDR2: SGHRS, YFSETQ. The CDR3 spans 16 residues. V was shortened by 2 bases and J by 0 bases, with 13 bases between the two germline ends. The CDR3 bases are TGCGCCAGCAGCTTAGCCCCTGCCACCAGCACAGATACGCAGTATTTT. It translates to CASSLAPATSTDTQYF.

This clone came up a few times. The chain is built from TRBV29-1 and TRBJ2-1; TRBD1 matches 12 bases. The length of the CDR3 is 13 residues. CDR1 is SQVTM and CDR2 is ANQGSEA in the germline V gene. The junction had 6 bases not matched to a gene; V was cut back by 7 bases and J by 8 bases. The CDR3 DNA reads TGCAGCGGCCCGGGACAGGGGGCAGATGAGCAGTTCTTC. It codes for CSGPGQGADEQFF.

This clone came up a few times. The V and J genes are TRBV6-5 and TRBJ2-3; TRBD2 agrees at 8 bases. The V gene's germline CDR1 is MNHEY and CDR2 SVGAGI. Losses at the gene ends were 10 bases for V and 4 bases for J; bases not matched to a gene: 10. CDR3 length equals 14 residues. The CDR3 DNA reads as TGTGCCACCTGGACTAGCCAGCGATCAGATACGCAGTATTTT. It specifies CATWTSQRSDTQYF.

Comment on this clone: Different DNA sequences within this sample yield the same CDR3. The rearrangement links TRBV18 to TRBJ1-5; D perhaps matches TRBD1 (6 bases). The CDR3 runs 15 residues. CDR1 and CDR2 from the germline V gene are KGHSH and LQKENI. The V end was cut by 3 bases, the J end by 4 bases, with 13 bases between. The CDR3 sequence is CASSPPGQGNQPQHF. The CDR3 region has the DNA TGTGCCAGCTCACCTCCGGGACAAGGAAATCAGCCCCAGCATTTT.

This CDR3 reads CATGTGGQPQHF. The CDR3 bases are TGTGCCACCGGGACAGGGGGGCAGCCCCAGCATTTT. The chain combines TRBV6-1 with TRBJ1-5; 11 nucleotides line up with TRBD1. Germline V gives CDR1 MNHNS, CDR2 SASEGT. V shed 10 bases and J 7 bases; nucleotides not matched to a gene: 3. The CDR3 length is 12 residues.

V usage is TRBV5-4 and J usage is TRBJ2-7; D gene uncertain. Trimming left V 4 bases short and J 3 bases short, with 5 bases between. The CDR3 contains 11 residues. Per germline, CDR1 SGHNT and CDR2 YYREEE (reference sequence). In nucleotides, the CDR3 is TGTGCCAGCAGCCAAAACTACGAGCAGTACTTC. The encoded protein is CASSQNYEQYF. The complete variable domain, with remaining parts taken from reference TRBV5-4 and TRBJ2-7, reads ETGVTQSPTHLIKTRGQQVTLRCSSQSGHNTVSWYQQALGQGPQFIFQYYREEENGRGNFPPRFSGLQFPNYSSELNVNALELDDSALYLCASSQNYEQYFGPGTRLTVT.

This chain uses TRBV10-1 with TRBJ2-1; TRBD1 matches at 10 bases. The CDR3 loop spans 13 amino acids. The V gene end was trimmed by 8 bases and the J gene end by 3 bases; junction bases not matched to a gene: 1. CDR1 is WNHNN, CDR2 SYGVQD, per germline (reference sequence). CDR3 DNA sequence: TGCGCCAGCGGGACAGGGGTCTACAATGAGCAGTTCTTC. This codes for CASGTGVYNEQFF.

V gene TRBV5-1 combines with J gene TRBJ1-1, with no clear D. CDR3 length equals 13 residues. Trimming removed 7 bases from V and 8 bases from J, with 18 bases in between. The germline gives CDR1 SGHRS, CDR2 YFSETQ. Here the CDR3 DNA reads TGCGCCAGCCGACCTTCGTCCGACTCGGAAGCTTTCTTT. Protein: CASRPSSDSEAFF.

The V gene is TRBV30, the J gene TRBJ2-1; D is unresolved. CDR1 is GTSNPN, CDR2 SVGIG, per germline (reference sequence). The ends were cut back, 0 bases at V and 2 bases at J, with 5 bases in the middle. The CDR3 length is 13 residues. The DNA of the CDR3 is TGTGCCTGGAGTGTAGGGCCCTACAATGAGCAGTTCTTC. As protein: CAWSVGPYNEQFF.

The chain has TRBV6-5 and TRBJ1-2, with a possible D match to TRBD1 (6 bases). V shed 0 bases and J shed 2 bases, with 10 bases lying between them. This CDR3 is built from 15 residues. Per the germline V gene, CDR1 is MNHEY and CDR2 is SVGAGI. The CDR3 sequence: CASSYSGGLNYGYTF. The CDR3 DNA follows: TGTGCCAGCAGTTACTCGGGGGGCCTAAACTATGGCTACACCTTC.

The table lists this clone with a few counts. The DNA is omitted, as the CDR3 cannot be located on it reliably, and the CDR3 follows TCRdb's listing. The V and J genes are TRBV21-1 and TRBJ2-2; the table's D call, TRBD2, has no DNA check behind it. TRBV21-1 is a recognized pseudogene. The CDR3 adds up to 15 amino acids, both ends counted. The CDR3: CASSKREIRSGSCFF.

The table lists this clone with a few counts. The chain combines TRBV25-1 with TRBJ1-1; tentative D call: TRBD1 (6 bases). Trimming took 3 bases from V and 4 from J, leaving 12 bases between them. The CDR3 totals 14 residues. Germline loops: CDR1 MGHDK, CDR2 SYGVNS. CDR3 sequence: CASSESGGFTEAFF. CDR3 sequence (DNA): TGTGCCAGCAGTGAGTCCGGGGGCTTCACTGAAGCTTTCTTT.

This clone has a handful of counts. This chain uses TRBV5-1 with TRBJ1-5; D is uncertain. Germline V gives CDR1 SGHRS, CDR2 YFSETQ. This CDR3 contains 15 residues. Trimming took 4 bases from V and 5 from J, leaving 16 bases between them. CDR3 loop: CASSPGLPRDQPQHF. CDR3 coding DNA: TGCGCCAGCAGCCCCGGACTGCCCCGGGATCAGCCCCAGCATTTT.

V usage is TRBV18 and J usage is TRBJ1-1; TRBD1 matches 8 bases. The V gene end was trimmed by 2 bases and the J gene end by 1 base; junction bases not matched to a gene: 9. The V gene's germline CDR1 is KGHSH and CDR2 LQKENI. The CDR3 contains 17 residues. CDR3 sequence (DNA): TGTGCCAGCTCACCAGGTGGGACAGGTGGTACGAACACTGAAGCTTTCTTT. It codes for CASSPGGTGGTNTEAFF.

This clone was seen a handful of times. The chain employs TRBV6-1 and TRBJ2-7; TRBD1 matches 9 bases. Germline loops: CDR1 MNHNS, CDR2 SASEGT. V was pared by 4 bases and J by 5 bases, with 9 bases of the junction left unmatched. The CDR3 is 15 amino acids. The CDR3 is CASSVGTGFFHEQYF. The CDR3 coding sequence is TGTGCCAGCAGTGTCGGGACAGGGTTCTTCCACGAGCAGTACTTC.

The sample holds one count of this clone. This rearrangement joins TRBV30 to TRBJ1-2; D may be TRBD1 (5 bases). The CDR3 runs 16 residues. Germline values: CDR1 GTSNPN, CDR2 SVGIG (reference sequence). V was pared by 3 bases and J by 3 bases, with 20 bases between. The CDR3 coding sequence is TGTGCCTGGAGCCCCCCTCCCGGACAAGCGGACTATGGCTACACCTTC. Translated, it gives CAWSPPPGQADYGYTF.

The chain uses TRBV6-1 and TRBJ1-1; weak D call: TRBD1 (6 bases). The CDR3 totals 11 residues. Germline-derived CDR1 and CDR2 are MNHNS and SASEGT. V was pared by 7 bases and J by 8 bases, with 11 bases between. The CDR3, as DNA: TGTGCCAGCAAAATTGACAGGGAAGCTTTCTTT. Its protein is CASKIDREAFF.

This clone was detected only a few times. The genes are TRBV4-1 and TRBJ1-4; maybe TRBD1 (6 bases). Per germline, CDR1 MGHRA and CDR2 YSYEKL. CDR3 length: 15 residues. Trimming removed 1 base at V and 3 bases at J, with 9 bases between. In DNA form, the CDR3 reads TGCGCCAGCAGCCAAGTAACAGGGTCTAATGAAAAACTGTTTTTT. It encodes CASSQVTGSNEKLFF.

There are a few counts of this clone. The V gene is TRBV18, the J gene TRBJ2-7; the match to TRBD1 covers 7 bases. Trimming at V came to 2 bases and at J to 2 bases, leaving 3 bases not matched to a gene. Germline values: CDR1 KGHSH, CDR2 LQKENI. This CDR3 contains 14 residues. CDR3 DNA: TGTGCCAGCTCACCATCGACAGGGACCTACGAGCAGTACTTC. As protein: CASSPSTGTYEQYF.

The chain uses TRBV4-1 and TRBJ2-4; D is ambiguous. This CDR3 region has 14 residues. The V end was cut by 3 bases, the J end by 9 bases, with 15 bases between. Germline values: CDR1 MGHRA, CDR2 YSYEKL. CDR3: CASSHPPTVGIQYF. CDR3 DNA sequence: TGCGCCAGCAGCCATCCCCCTACAGTCGGCATTCAGTACTTC.

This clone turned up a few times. The CDR3 is CASRPWGAEYNEQFF. In nucleotides, the CDR3 is TGTGCCAGCAGACCTTGGGGGGCTGAGTACAATGAGCAGTTCTTC. This sequence joins TRBV27 and TRBJ2-1, with D possibly called TRBD1 or TRBD2 (6 bases each). Germline CDR1 and CDR2: MNHEY and SMNVEV (reference sequence). Between the trimmed V and J ends, which lost 6 bases and 4 bases, there was a span of 16 bases. The CDR3 totals 15 residues.

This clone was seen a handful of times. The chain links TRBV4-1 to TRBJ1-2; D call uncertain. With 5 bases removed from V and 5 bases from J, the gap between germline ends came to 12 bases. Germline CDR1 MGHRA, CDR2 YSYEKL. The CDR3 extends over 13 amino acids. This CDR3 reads CASSTQEGYGYTF. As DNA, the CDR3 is TGCGCCAGCAGCACTCAAGAGGGATATGGCTACACCTTC.

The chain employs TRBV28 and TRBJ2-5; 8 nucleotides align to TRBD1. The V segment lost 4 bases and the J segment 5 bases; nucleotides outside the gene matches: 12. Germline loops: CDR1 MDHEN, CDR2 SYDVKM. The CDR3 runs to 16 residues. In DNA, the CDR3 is TGTGCCAGCAGTTCAGGGGGCGCTGGACGAAGGGAGACCCAGTACTTC. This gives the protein CASSSGGAGRRETQYF.

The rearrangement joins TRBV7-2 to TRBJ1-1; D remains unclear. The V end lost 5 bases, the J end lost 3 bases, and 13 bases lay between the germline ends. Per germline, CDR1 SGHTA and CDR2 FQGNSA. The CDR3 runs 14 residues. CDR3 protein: CASSLPGSYTEAFF. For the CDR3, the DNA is TGTGCCAGCAGCCTGCCGGGGTCTTACACTGAAGCTTTCTTT.

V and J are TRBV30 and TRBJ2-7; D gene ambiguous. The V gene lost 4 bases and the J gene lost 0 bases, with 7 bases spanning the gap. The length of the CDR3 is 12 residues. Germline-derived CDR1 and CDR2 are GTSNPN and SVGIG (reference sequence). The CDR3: CAWTDNSYEQYF. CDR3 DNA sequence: TGTGCCTGGACCGATAACTCCTACGAGCAGTACTTC.

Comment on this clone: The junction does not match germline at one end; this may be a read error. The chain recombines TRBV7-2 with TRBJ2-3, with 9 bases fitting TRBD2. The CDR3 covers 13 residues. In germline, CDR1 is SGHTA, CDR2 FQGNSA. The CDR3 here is CASSRVGTSLKIF. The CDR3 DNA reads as TGTGCCAGCAGCCGGGTCGGGACTAGCCTGAAAATCTTT.